The source of this T cell receptor beta chain is a study of shared T cell receptors in the human thymus. This CDR3 spans 13 amino acids. The ends were cut back, 6 bases at V and 4 bases at J, with 12 bases in the middle. Germline CDR1 MNHEY, CDR2 SMNVEV (reference sequence). Sequencing was performed with immunoSEQ multiplex PCR; in TCRdb, only in-frame clones are kept and a portion is missing. Seen here are hundreds of thousands of clones, roughly 90% observed once, and the top ten hold around 0.01%. These data also formed part of another study, on human thymus T cells.

The chain couples TRBV27 to TRBJ1-1; tentatively, D is TRBD1 (6 bases). Sample: thymocytes. This receptor was taken from a boy under two years old with a congenital heart defect. The CDR3: CASSRQVRTEAFF. DNA for the CDR3: TGTGCCAGCAGCCGACAGGTTCGCACTGAAGCTTTCTTT.